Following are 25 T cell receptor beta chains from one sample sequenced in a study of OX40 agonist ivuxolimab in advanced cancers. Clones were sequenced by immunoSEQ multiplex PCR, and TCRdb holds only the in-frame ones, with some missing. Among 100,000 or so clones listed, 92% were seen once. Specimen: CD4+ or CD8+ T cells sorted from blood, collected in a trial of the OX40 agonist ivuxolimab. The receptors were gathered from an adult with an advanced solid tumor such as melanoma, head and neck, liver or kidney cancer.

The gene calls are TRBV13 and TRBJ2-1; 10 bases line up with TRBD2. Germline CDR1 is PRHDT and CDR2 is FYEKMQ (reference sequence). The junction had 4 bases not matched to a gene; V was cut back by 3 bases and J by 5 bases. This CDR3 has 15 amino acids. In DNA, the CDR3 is TGTGCCAGCAGCTTGGCCGGGACTAGCGACAATGAGCAGTTCTTC. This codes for CASSLAGTSDNEQFF.

The CDR3, as DNA: TGTGCCAGCAGCTCAGCCATGGGACTAGCGGGGTTCCAAGAGACCCAGTACTTC. Protein sequence: CASSSAMGLAGFQETQYF. V is TRBV14 and J is TRBJ2-5, with 13 bases matching TRBD2. The length of the CDR3 is 18 residues. V dropped 5 bases and J dropped 1; count of bases not matched to a gene: 10. The germline gives CDR1 SGHDN, CDR2 FVKESK. Together with reference TRBV14 and TRBJ2-5, the CDR3 gives the full variable domain: EAGVTQFPSHSVIEKGQTVTLRCDPISGHDNLYWYRRVMGKEIKFLLHFVKESKQDESGMPNNRFLAERTGGTYSTLKVQPAELEDSGVYFCASSSAMGLAGFQETQYFGPGTRLLVL.

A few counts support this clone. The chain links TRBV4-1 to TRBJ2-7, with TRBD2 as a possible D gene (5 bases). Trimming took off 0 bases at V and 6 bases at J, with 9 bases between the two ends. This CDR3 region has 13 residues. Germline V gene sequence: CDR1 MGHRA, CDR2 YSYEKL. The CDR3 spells CASSQDSAAEQYF. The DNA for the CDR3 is TGCGCCAGCAGCCAAGATTCAGCGGCCGAGCAGTACTTC.

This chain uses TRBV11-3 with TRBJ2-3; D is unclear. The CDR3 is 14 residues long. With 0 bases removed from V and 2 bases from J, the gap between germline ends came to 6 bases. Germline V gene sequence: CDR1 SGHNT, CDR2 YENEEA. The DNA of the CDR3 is TGTGCCAGCAGCTTAGAAGGCGACACAGATACGCAGTATTTT. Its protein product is CASSLEGDTDTQYF.

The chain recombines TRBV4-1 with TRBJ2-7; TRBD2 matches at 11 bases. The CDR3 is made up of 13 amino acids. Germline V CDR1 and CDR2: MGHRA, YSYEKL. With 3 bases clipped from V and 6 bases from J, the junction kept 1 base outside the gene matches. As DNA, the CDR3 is TGCGCCAGCAGCCAGACTAGCGGGGCCGAGCAGTACTTC. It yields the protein CASSQTSGAEQYF.

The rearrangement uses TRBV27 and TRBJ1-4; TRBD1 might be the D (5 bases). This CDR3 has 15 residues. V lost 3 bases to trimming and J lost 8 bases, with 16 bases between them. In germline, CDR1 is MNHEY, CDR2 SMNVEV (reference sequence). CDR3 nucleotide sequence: TGTGCCAGCAGTTTGGGGCCGACAGCCCGGGAAAAACTGTTTTTT. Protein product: CASSLGPTAREKLFF.

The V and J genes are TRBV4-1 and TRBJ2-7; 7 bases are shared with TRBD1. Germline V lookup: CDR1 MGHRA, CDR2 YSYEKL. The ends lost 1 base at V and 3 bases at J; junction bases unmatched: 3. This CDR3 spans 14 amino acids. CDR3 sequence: CASSQVQGSYEQYF. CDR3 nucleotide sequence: TGCGCCAGCAGCCAAGTACAGGGGAGCTACGAGCAGTACTTC.

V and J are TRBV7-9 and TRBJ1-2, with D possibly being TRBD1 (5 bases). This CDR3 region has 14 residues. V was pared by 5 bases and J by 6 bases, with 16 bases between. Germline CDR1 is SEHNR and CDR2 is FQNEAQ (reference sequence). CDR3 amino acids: CASSGSGTLHGYTF. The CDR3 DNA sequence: TGTGCCAGCAGCGGTTCCGGGACCCTCCATGGCTACACCTTC.

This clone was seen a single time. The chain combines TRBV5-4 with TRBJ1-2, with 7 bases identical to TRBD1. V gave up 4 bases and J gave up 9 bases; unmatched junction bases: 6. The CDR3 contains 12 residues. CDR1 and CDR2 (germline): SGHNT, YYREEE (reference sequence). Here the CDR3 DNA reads TGTGCCAGCAGCGACCACAGGGGCCGCTACACCTTC. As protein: CASSDHRGRYTF.

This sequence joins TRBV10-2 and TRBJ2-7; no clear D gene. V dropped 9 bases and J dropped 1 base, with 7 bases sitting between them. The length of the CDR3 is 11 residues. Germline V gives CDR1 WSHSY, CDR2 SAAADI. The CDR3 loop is CASGPSYEQYF. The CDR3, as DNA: TGCGCCAGTGGTCCTTCCTACGAGCAGTACTTC.

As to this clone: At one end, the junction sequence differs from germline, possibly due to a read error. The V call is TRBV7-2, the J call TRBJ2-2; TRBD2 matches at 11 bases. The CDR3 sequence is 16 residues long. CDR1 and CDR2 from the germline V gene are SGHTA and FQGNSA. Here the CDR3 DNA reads TGTGCCAGCAGTTTAGAGCTAGCGGGAGGCACCGGGGAGCTGTTTTTT. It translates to CASSLELAGGTGELFF.

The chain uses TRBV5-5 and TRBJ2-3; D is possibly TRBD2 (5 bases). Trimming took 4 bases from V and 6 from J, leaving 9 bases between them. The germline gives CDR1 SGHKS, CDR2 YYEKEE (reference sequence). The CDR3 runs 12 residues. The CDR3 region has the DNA TGTGCCAGCAGCCCCCGAGGGGATACGCAGTATTTT. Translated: CASSPRGDTQYF. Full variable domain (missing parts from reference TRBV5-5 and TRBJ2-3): DAGVTQSPTHLIKTRGQQVTLRCSPISGHKSVSWYQQVLGQGPQFIFQYYEKEERGRGNFPDRFSARQFPNYSSELNVNALLLGDSALYLCASSPRGDTQYFGPGTRLTVL.

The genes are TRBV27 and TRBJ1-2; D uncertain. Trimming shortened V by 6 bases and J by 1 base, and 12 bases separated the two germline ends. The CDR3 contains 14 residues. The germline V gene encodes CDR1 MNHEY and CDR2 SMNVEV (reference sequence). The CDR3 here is CASSPLHSNYGYTF. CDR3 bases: TGTGCCAGCAGCCCCCTACATAGTAACTATGGCTACACCTTC.

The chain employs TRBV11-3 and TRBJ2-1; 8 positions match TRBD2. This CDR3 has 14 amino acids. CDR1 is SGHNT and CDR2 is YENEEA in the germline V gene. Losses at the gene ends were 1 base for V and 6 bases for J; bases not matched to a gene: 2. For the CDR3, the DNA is TGTGCCAGCAGCTTAGGTGCGGGGGGCAATGAGCAGTTCTTC. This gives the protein CASSLGAGGNEQFF.

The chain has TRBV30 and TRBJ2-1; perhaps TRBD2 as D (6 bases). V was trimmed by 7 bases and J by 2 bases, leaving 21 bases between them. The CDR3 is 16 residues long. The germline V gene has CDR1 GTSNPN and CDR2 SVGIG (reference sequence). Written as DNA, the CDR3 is TGTGCCTTCACACCCGGGGAGGTCCCGACCTACAATGAGCAGTTCTTC. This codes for CAFTPGEVPTYNEQFF.

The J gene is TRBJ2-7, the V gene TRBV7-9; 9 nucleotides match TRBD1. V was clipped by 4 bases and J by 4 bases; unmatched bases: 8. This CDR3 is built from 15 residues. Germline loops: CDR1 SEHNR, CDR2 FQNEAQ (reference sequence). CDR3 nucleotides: TGTGCCAGCAGCTCAGAGCGGGACAGGGCGTACGAGCAGTACTTC. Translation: CASSSERDRAYEQYF.

Written as DNA, the CDR3 is TGTGCCAGCAGCTTGCTTGGTGACCTGCCAGTCCAAGAGACCCAGTACTTC. This gives the protein CASSLLGDLPVQETQYF. This chain links TRBV5-6 with TRBJ2-5; D not resolved. Trimming removed 1 base from V and 1 base from J, with 17 bases in between. From germline, CDR1 is SGHDT and CDR2 YYEEEE. This CDR3 is built from 17 residues.

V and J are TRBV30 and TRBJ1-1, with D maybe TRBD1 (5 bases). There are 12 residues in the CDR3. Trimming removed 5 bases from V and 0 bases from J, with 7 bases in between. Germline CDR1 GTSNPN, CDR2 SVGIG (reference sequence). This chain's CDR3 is CAWQGLNTEAFF. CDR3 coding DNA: TGTGCCTGGCAGGGCCTGAACACTGAAGCTTTCTTT. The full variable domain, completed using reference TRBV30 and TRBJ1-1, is SQTIHQWPATLVQPVGSPLSLECTVEGTSNPNLYWYRQAAGRGLQLLFYSVGIGQISSEVPQNLSASRPQDRQFILSSKKLLLSDSGFYLCAWQGLNTEAFFGQGTRLTVV.

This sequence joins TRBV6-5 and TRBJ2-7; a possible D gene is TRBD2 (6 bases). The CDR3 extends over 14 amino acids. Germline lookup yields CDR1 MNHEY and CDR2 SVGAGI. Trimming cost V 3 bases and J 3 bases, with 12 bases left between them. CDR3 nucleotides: TGTGCCAGCAGTTATGGCGGGACCGACTACGAGCAGTACTTC. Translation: CASSYGGTDYEQYF.

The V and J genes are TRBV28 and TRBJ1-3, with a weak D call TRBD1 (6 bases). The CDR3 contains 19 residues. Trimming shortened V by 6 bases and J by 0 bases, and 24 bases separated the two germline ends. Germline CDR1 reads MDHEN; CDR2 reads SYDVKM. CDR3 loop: CASSPWDTVTPNSGNTIYF. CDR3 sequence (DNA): TGTGCCAGCAGCCCCTGGGACACGGTCACCCCTAACTCTGGAAACACCATATATTTT.

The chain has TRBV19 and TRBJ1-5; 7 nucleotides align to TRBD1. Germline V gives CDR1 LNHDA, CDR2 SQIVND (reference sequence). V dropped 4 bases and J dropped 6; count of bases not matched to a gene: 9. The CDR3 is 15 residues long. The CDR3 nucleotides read TGTGCCAGTAGTACCCGACAGGGACGGCGTCAGCCCCAGCATTTT. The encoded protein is CASSTRQGRRQPQHF.

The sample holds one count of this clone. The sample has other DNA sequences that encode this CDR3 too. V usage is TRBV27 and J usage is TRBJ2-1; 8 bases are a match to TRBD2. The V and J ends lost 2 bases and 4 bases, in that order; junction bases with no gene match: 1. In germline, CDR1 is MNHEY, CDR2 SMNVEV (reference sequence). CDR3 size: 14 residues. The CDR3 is CASSLAGGYNEQFF. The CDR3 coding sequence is TGTGCCAGCAGTTTAGCGGGGGGTTACAATGAGCAGTTCTTC.

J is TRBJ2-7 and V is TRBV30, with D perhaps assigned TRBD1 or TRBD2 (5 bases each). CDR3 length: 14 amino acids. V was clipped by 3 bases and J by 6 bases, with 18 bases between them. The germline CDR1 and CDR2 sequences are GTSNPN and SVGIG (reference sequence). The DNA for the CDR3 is TGTGCCTGGAGGACAGCTGACGGGGAAGGCGAGCAGTACTTC. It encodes CAWRTADGEGEQYF.

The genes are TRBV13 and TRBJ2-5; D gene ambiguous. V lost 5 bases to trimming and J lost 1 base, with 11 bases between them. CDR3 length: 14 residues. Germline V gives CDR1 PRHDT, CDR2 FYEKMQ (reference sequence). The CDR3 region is CASSRMAAQETQYF. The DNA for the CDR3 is TGTGCCAGCAGCCGCATGGCGGCCCAAGAGACCCAGTACTTC.

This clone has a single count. In DNA form, the CDR3 reads TGTGCCAGCAGCTTGGAAGTTAACGAGCAGTACTTC. Amino acid sequence: CASSLEVNEQYF. This chain links TRBV5-4 with TRBJ2-5; D gene unclear. TRBJ2-7 matches the DNA end more closely, so the J call is doubtful. Germline CDR1 and CDR2: SGHNT and YYREEE (reference sequence). The CDR3 sequence is 12 residues long.